The following is a T cell receptor beta chain sequence with its context. Seattle patients were enrolled during active infection and followed longitudinally. The ends were cut back, 0 bases at V and 11 bases at J, with 10 bases in the middle. There are 11 residues in the CDR3. In germline, CDR1 is DFQATT, CDR2 SNEGSKA (reference sequence). This entry is derived from a study of blood T cell repertoires in COVID-19. Study background: Samples of COVID-19 (acute and convalescent) were obtained from the United States, Italy and Spain. Sources were T cells, B-cell-depleted T cells, or PBMCs; the material itself was cDNA or gDNA.

Original data processing: Researchers report that nucleated cell counts were estimated from reference gene primer amplification. Some clones are missing from TCRdb's copy, which holds only in-frame ones; the method was immunoSEQ multiplex PCR. That table is the source of V, J and clone size, and D and trimming were worked out from the DNA. The repertoire includes approximately 290,000 clones, 70% to 90% of them detected once, and 0.7% to 1% sits in the top ten. This chain uses TRBV20-1 with TRBJ1-1; D remains unclear. Sequenced: peripheral blood. The clonotype originates from a human donor with COVID-19, enrolled during active disease. The donor label of this sample is uncertain. The CDR3 reads CSAREKLDAFF. CDR3 sequence (DNA): TGCAGTGCTAGAGAAAAGCTAGACGCTTTCTTT.